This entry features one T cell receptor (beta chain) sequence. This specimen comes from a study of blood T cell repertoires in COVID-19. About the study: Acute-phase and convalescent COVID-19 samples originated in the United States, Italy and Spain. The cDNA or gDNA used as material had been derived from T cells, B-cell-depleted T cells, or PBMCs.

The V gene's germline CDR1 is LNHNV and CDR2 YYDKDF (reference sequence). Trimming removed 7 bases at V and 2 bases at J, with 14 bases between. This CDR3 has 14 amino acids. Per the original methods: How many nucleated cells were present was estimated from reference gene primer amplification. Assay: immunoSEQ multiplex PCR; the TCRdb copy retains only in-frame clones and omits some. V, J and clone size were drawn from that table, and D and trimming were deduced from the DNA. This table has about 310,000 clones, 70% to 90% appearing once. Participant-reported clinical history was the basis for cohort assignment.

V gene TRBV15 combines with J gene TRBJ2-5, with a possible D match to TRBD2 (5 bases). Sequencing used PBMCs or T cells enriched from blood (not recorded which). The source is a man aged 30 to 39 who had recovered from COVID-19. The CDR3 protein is CATTRSGVQETQYF. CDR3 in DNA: TGTGCCACCACGAGAAGCGGAGTTCAAGAGACCCAGTACTTC.